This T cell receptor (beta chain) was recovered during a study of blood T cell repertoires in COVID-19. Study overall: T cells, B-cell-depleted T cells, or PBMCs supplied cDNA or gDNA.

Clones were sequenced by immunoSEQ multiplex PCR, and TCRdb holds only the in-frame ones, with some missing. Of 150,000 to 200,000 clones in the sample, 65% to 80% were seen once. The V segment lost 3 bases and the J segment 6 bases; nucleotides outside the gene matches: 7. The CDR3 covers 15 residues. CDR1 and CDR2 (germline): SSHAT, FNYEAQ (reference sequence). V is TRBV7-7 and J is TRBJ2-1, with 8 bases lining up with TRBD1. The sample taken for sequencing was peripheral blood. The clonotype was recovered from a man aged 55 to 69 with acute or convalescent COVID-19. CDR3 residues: CASSLNPTGVNEQFF. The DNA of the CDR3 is TGTGCCAGCAGCTTGAATCCGACAGGGGTCAATGAGCAGTTCTTC.